This section outlines one TCR beta chain sequence together with its context. A junction boundary mismatches the germline segment, possibly from a read error. Germline DNA was also extracted, and blood RNA was taken from unsorted whole blood. The data were taken from a study of tumor-infiltrating lymphocytes in primary liver carcinoma. Study-level information: Sequenced samples came back with roughly 3.65 to 7.5 million productive TCRbeta reads, and the counts looked alike across tissue types.

Starting material of roughly 550 ng total RNA yielded TCR beta cDNA via a constant-region primer. It was through three nested multiplex PCR rounds of slightly modified ARM-PCR that TCR beta libraries arose. With TRBV1-TRBV30 forward primers and a C-beta reverse primer, the first two PCR rounds were run for 10 cycles each. TCRdb ran MiXCR on the multiplex PCR reads and lists one entry per CDR3 protein. The table includes 330,000 or so distinct CDR3 sequences, less than 70% detected once. The CDR3 is made up of 17 amino acids. Germline V lookup: CDR1 SGHAT, CDR2 FQNNGV. The chain joins TRBV11-2 to TRBJ1-1; 7 bases agree with TRBD1. The receptor was derived from a man aged 40-49 years with primary liver carcinoma and hepatitis B virus infection. Sequenced: peripheral blood. This CDR3 reads CVSSLIPSGQGGTEAFF. The CDR3 DNA reads TGTGTCAGCAGCTTAATCCCCTCCGGGCAGGGGGGGACTGAAGCTTTCTTT.